This T cell receptor beta chain was identified during a study of blood T cell repertoires in COVID-19. Study as a whole: COVID-19 samples collected from the United States, Italy and Spain covered acute and convalescent phases. T cells, B-cell-depleted T cells, or PBMCs provided the cDNA or gDNA that served as material.

Per the germline V gene, CDR1 is SGHRS and CDR2 is YFSETQ. V was trimmed by 4 bases and J by 0 bases, leaving 11 bases between them. This CDR3 comprises 14 residues. Sequencing used immunoSEQ multiplex PCR; TCRdb keeps in-frame clones, though not all of them. The sample lists roughly 350,000 clones; around 87% were seen once. Followed longitudinally, the Seattle patients had been enrolled during active infection. The V and J genes are TRBV5-1 and TRBJ2-7, with no clear D. The sequencing input was peripheral blood. This TCR came from a woman between 50 and 59 years old with COVID-19, enrolled during active disease. The CDR3 protein is CASSPRVDSYEQYF. CDR3 nucleotides: TGCGCCAGCAGCCCGAGAGTCGACTCCTACGAGCAGTACTTC.